This T cell receptor beta chain was sequenced for a study of vaccination effects on CD4 cells after COVID-19. Measured with immunoSEQ multiplex PCR; TCRdb has only the in-frame clones, and not every one. The sample shows 20,000 to 30,000 clones, approximately 70% of them seen only once. Before sequencing took place, the ViraFEST assay used viral peptide pools to expand antigen-specific CD4+ T cells. The culture ran for around 10 days before CD4+ T cells were isolated. Two-dose vaccination with either BNT162b2 or mRNA-1273 was given to the participants. The healthy vaccine recipients, who had no prior SARS-CoV-2 infection, showed negative nucleocapsid antibodies. Findings of the study overall: In the study, convalescent patients were few, and early post-infection timepoints were absent.

J lost 2 bases, V lost 0 bases, and 9 bases had no gene match. Germline lookup yields CDR1 LGHNA and CDR2 YNFKEQ. The CDR3 is 18 residues long. As to this clone: Antigen specificity is unknown.

This sequence was found in a human donor who received a COVID-19 vaccine. The chain links TRBV4-2 to TRBJ2-7, with 11 bases aligning to TRBD2. The source was CD4+ T cells from PBMCs cultured with SARS-CoV-2 spike peptides, collected after COVID-19 vaccination. CDR3 amino acids: CASSQEAPGLAETYEQYF. The CDR3 nucleotides are TGTGCCAGCAGCCAAGAAGCTCCGGGACTAGCGGAAACCTACGAGCAGTACTTC.